The following is a TCR beta chain sequence with its context. The protocol was immunoSEQ multiplex PCR, while the TCRdb copy is restricted to in-frame clones and leaves out a portion. The sample has just under 80,000 clones, roughly 88% seen once; the top ten hold around 40%. V trimming: 3 bases; J trimming: 6 bases; junction bases outside the gene matches: 10. The germline V gene encodes CDR1 KGHSH and CDR2 LQKENI. The CDR3 has 16 residues. This specimen belongs to a study of blood T cell repertoires in COVID-19. Looking at the study overall: Researchers got acute and convalescent COVID-19 samples from the United States, Italy and Spain.

This receptor was taken from a human donor in a cohort sampled during active COVID-19. The chain links TRBV18 to TRBJ2-7; 11 nucleotides align to TRBD1. Sequencing was carried out using peripheral blood. This chain's CDR3 is CASSPAGTGGLSEQYF. For the CDR3, the DNA is TGTGCCAGCTCACCTGCGGGGACAGGGGGTTTGAGCGAGCAGTACTTC.